This paragraph covers one T cell receptor beta chain sequence. Its matching antigen is unknown. The data originate from a study of T cell repertoires in cytomegalovirus infection. Whole-study context: TCR beta signatures that were public indicated CMV infection and matching HLA type. Whole-study results and caveats: CMV carriers having the relevant HLA were flagged by cumulative public TCR beta family frequency. There were HLA-C-restricted CMV-specific TCR beta clonotypes dominating the ex vivo response.

TCRdb re-called the reads through MiXCR, storing one row per CDR3 protein. The sample yields about 530,000 distinct CDR3 sequences, around 27% seen once. There are 14 residues in the CDR3. Germline lookup yields CDR1 SGHDT and CDR2 YYEEEE. V dropped 2 bases and J dropped 6 bases, with 14 bases sitting between them. The TCR sequence derives from a human donor in good health (CMV status not recorded). Some clones in this sample may be carry-over from other donors' samples. What was sequenced was PBMCs. The gene calls are TRBV5-6 and TRBJ1-2, with D unclear. The CDR3 is CASSFGRGPDGYTF. The CDR3 coding sequence is TGTGCCAGCAGCTTCGGTCGGGGTCCGGATGGCTACACCTTC.